These 15 T cell receptor beta chains were sequenced from one sample in a study of blood T cell repertoires in COVID-19. The data were produced by immunoSEQ multiplex PCR, yet TCRdb's version contains in-frame clones alone and is incomplete. The sample holds some 47,000 clones, approximately 85% seen once. Source material: peripheral blood. Source of these receptors: a woman in her fifties or sixties with acute or convalescent COVID-19.

This sequence joins TRBV7-8 and TRBJ2-7, with 7 nucleotides matching TRBD1. The J segment lost 4 bases and the V segment lost 5 bases, leaving 14 bases of the junction unmatched. The CDR3 is made up of 16 amino acids. The germline V gene encodes CDR1 SGHVS and CDR2 FQNEAQ. In DNA form, the CDR3 reads TGTGCCAGCAGCACCAGACGACAGGGAAGTTTTTACGAGCAGTACTTC. As protein: CASSTRRQGSFYEQYF.

The CDR3 is CASSHNNRNTEAFF. The CDR3 DNA is TGCGCCAGCAGTCATAATAACAGGAACACTGAAGCTTTCTTT. This rearrangement joins TRBV23-1 to TRBJ1-1, with unresolved D. TRBV23-1 is an ORF; its function is uncertain. The CDR3 spans 14 residues. V lost 3 bases to trimming and J lost 1 base, with 9 bases between them.

Points on this clone: Within the sample, other DNA sequences also encode this same CDR3. The CDR3 spells CASSPGQGTTEAFF. The CDR3 region has the DNA TGTGCCAGCAGCCCCGGACAGGGCACCACTGAAGCTTTCTTT. The chain combines TRBV6-6 with TRBJ1-1; 8 bases fit TRBD1. Trimming cost V 6 bases and J 4 bases; bases outside gene matches: 7. Germline CDR1 and CDR2: MNHNY and SVGAGI (reference sequence). This CDR3 is 14 amino acids long.

The chain uses TRBV4-1 and TRBJ1-5; 9 nucleotides match TRBD1. CDR1 is MGHRA and CDR2 is YSYEKL in the germline V gene. CDR3 length equals 19 residues. V lost 1 base to trimming and J lost 6 bases; unmatched junction nucleotides: 16. In DNA, the CDR3 is TGCGCCAGCAGCCAAGGCCCGCTCGGGACAGGGACTTTGGGTCAGCCCCAGCATTTT. Translating gives CASSQGPLGTGTLGQPQHF.

The CDR3 loop is CASSLSQLAGNLKETQYF. The CDR3 DNA reads TGTGCCAGCAGCTTATCCCAACTAGCGGGTAATTTAAAAGAGACCCAGTACTTC. This sequence joins TRBV7-2 and TRBJ2-5; 9 bases map to TRBD2. Trimming removed 2 bases from V and 3 bases from J; junction bases left unmatched: 13. This CDR3 has 18 residues. Per the germline V gene, CDR1 is SGHTA and CDR2 is FQGNSA.

The chain links TRBV4-2 to TRBJ1-5; D uncertain. Germline V gives CDR1 LGHNA, CDR2 YNFKEQ. The V gene lost 0 bases and the J gene lost 5 bases, with 14 bases spanning the gap. This CDR3 region has 16 residues. The CDR3 here is CASSQDWSRRDQPQHF. The CDR3 coding sequence is TGTGCCAGCAGCCAAGATTGGTCCCGCCGAGATCAGCCCCAGCATTTT.

The chain couples TRBV7-2 to TRBJ2-3, with unresolved D. The CDR3 covers 15 residues. With 0 bases removed from V and 4 bases from J, the gap between germline ends came to 11 bases. The V gene's germline CDR1 is SGHTA and CDR2 FQGNSA. CDR3 nucleotides: TGTGCCAGCAGCTTAGCTCTACCCGGGTCAGATACGCAGTATTTT. This sequence encodes CASSLALPGSDTQYF.

This clone came up once. The genes are TRBV4-2 and TRBJ1-2; D remains ambiguous. V was pared by 0 bases and J by 12 bases, with 14 bases between. The CDR3 extends over 13 amino acids. Per germline, CDR1 LGHNA and CDR2 YNFKEQ. CDR3 coding DNA: TGTGCCAGCAGCCAAGATAACCAGCGAGTTGACACCTTC. Translating it yields CASSQDNQRVDTF.

This sequence joins TRBV5-6 and TRBJ2-7; unclear D gene. The CDR3 loop spans 14 amino acids. V dropped 0 bases and J dropped 2 bases, with 9 bases sitting between them. Germline-derived CDR1 and CDR2 are SGHDT and YYEEEE. The CDR3 region has the DNA TGTGCCAGCAGCTTGGCAGGTGCCCCCTACGAGCAGTACTTC. Translation: CASSLAGAPYEQYF.

V is TRBV24-1 and J is TRBJ2-2; the match to TRBD2 covers 13 bases. The germline V gene encodes CDR1 KGHDR and CDR2 SFDVKD. The junction had 4 bases not matched to a gene; V was cut back by 1 base and J by 6 bases. This CDR3 has 17 residues. CDR3 loop: CATSDFGLAGVAGELFF. The CDR3 DNA reads TGTGCCACCAGTGATTTCGGACTAGCGGGAGTGGCCGGGGAGCTGTTTTTT.

This clone was observed a single time. The chain combines TRBV5-1 with TRBJ1-2; D is unresolved. In germline, CDR1 is SGHRS, CDR2 YFSETQ. Between the trimmed V and J ends, which lost 0 bases and 8 bases, there was a span of 11 bases. The CDR3 loop spans 13 amino acids. CDR3 protein: CASSLVSGSGYTF. The CDR3 DNA sequence: TGCGCCAGCAGCTTGGTTTCCGGTTCCGGCTACACCTTC.

DNA of the CDR3: TGTGCCAGCAGCTTACAGGTACCAGATACGCAGTATTTT. Its protein is CASSLQVPDTQYF. The chain joins TRBV6-2 or TRBV6-3 to TRBJ2-3, with D perhaps TRBD1 (5 bases). V lost 6 bases, J lost 4 bases, and 11 bases lay in between. The V gene's germline CDR1 is MNHEY and CDR2 SVGEGT. The CDR3 contains 13 residues.

This chain uses TRBV2 with TRBJ1-6, with D tentatively TRBD1 (6 bases). CDR3 length: 15 amino acids. CDR1 SNHLY and CDR2 FYNNEI come from the germline V gene. V lost 6 bases and J 0 bases, leaving 9 bases between the germline ends. The CDR3 sequence is CASRPDSSYNSPLHF. Here the CDR3 DNA reads TGTGCCAGCAGGCCGGACAGCTCCTATAATTCACCCCTCCACTTT.

This clone has a handful of counts. V usage is TRBV6-1 and J usage is TRBJ1-1, with a possible D match to TRBD1 (6 bases). CDR1 and CDR2 from the germline V gene are MNHNS and SASEGT. Trimming removed 2 bases at V and 4 bases at J, with 11 bases between. The length of the CDR3 is 14 residues. The CDR3 is CASSETRGSTEAFF. The DNA for the CDR3 is TGTGCCAGCAGTGAAACGAGGGGGAGCACTGAAGCTTTCTTT.

The CDR3 region is CASSHTQNTGELFF. The CDR3 nucleotides are TGTGCCAGCAGCCACACACAAAATACCGGGGAGCTGTTTTTT. V gene TRBV5-6 combines with J gene TRBJ2-2, with unresolved D. There are 14 residues in the CDR3. The germline V and J ends were trimmed by 4 bases and 5 bases, with 12 bases remaining between them. Per the germline V gene, CDR1 is SGHDT and CDR2 is YYEEEE.